This record covers a single T cell receptor beta chain. This specimen comes from a study of technical replicates of blood from several donors. CDR1 is SQVTM and CDR2 is ANQGSEA in the germline V gene. J gave up 5 bases and V 6 bases, and 11 bases lay outside the gene matches. CDR3 length: 14 amino acids. The protocol was immunoSEQ multiplex PCR, while the TCRdb copy is restricted to in-frame clones and leaves out a portion. The data show about 80,000 clones, roughly nine tenths seen once. The TCR sequence derives from a human donor in good health. V gene TRBV29-1 combines with J gene TRBJ2-5; 8 nucleotides match TRBD2. Material for sequencing was T cells isolated from PBMCs. CDR3: CSVAKSGSSETQYF. The CDR3 nucleotides are TGCAGCGTAGCAAAAAGCGGGAGTTCTGAGACCCAGTACTTC.